Listed below are T cell receptor beta chains from one sample, sequenced in a study of blood T cell repertoires in COVID-19. The repertoire was sequenced with immunoSEQ multiplex PCR; TCRdb's copy has only in-frame clones and lacks some. Here the sample spans approximately 140,000 clones, around 90% being singletons. Sequencing was carried out using peripheral blood. The receptors derive from a woman in her fifties or sixties with active or convalescent COVID-19. CDR3s include the opening cysteine and the closing phenylalanine or tryptophan.

cdr3_aa: CASSVGQEGIYGYTF; j_call: TRBJ1-2; v_call: TRBV9
cdr3_aa: CASSLSPTGTGNTIYF; j_call: TRBJ1-3; v_call: TRBV27
cdr3_aa: CASSGGRDEQFF; j_call: TRBJ2-1; v_call: TRBV5-4
cdr3_aa: CASSFLKGGAKNGYTF; j_call: TRBJ1-2; v_call: TRBV7-2
cdr3_aa: CASSLGQQNYGYTF; j_call: TRBJ1-2; v_call: TRBV7-9
cdr3_aa: CASSLGQGSTEAFF; j_call: TRBJ1-1; v_call: TRBV5-4
cdr3_aa: CASSLALGQGLYEQFF; j_call: TRBJ2-1; v_call: TRBV11-2
cdr3_aa: CASSWGQGGDSPLHF; j_call: TRBJ1-6; v_call: TRBV5-1
cdr3_aa: CASSRGFSSNQPQHF; j_call: TRBJ1-5; v_call: TRBV19
cdr3_aa: CASLAAFGNTEAFF; j_call: TRBJ1-1; v_call: TRBV2
cdr3_aa: CASSLEGGNYGYTF; j_call: TRBJ1-2; v_call: TRBV11-2
cdr3_aa: CASSTGTGSTDTQYF; j_call: TRBJ2-3; v_call: TRBV3-1/TRBV3-2
cdr3_aa: CASGFEVRGGQPQHF; j_call: TRBJ1-5; v_call: TRBV12-5
cdr3_aa: CASSLGYRGKLFF; j_call: TRBJ1-4; v_call: TRBV12-3/TRBV12-4
cdr3_aa: CASSLGGLAGSLYEQYF; j_call: TRBJ2-7; v_call: TRBV7-2
cdr3_aa: CASSYDRDRGTEAFF; j_call: TRBJ1-1; v_call: TRBV6-5
cdr3_aa: CASSGGTRTDTQYF; j_call: TRBJ2-3; v_call: TRBV7-9
cdr3_aa: CATSSWGVGNTEAFF; j_call: TRBJ1-1; v_call: TRBV15
cdr3_aa: CASRSEDRGPFYEQYF; j_call: TRBJ2-7; v_call: TRBV19
cdr3_aa: CASSLVGSNQPQHF; j_call: TRBJ1-5; v_call: TRBV6-5
cdr3_aa: CASSLGTGQETQYF; j_call: TRBJ2-5; v_call: TRBV7-9
cdr3_aa: CASSPPSHRVSTDTQYF; j_call: TRBJ2-3; v_call: TRBV14
cdr3_aa: CASVTRGWTEAFF; j_call: TRBJ1-1; v_call: TRBV12-3/TRBV12-4
cdr3_aa: CAISSLGGGQETQYF; j_call: TRBJ2-5; v_call: TRBV10-3
cdr3_aa: CASSLGGGGRVGTQYF; j_call: TRBJ2-5; v_call: TRBV7-2
cdr3_aa: CAIRKAGGLGDTQYF; j_call: TRBJ2-3; v_call: TRBV10-3
cdr3_aa: CASSLAGGSRGSTEAFF; j_call: TRBJ1-1; v_call: TRBV6-6
cdr3_aa: CASSLVADTGELFF; j_call: TRBJ2-2; v_call: TRBV5-1